The 22 T cell receptor beta chains in this list originate from one sample, sequenced in a study of T cell clonality in common variable immunodeficiency. Libraries were prepared by immunoSEQ multiplex PCR; TCRdb keeps only in-frame clonotypes and omits some of them. The sample includes approximately 81,000 clones, none of them occurring once. The sample comprised peripheral blood mononuclear cells. Source of these receptors: a person between 18 and 75 years old in good health.

This clone was observed at least ten times. The CDR3 goes on 3 residues after the read ends, and that part is filled in from the germline J gene. J is TRBJ1-2 and V is TRBV2, with no clear D. The CDR3 is made up of 14 amino acids. The ends were cut back, 4 bases at V and 5 bases at J, with 14 bases in the middle. In germline, CDR1 is SNHLY, CDR2 FYNNEI. The CDR3 bases that were read are TGTGCCAGCAGTGGAGATACAGATGTGTATGGC. It encodes CASSGDTDVYG. The full CDR3 is CASSGDTDVYGYTF.

Ten or more counts support this clone. With the read ending 3 residues before the CDR3 end, the germline J gene is used to fill in that end. The V and J genes are TRBV30 and TRBJ2-7; a weak D match, TRBD2 (6 bases). Germline loops: CDR1 GTSNPN, CDR2 SVGIG (reference sequence). CDR3 size: 11 residues. The V and J ends lost 4 bases and 3 bases respectively, with 7 bases between them. Partial CDR3 DNA: TGTGCCTGGACCGGGGGCTACGAG. This encodes CAWTGGYE. Given in full, the CDR3 is CAWTGGYEQYF. Together with reference TRBV30 and TRBJ2-7, the CDR3 gives the full variable domain: SQTIHQWPATLVQPVGSPLSLECTVEGTSNPNLYWYRQAAGRGLQLLFYSVGIGQISSEVPQNLSASRPQDRQFILSSKKLLLSDSGFYLCAWTGGYEQYFGPGTRLTVT.

This clone has ten or more counts. The read falls 3 residues short of the CDR3 end, and the missing part is taken from the germline J gene. The chain has TRBV28 and TRBJ2-7; D may be TRBD2 (6 bases). Trimming pared 5 bases from V and 6 bases from J, leaving 20 bases between. Germline V CDR1 and CDR2: MDHEN, SYDVKM. There are 15 residues in the CDR3. CDR3 sequence: CASSPPGLGAGEQYF. CDR3 DNA, as far as it was read: TGTGCCAGCAGTCCCCCCGGGCTAGGAGCGGGCGAG. The complete variable domain, with remaining parts taken from reference TRBV28 and TRBJ2-7, reads DVKVTQSSRYLVKRTGEKVFLECVQDMDHENMFWYRQDPGLGLRLIYFSYDVKMKEKGDIPEGYSVSREKKERFSLILESASTNQTSMYLCASSPPGLGAGEQYFGPGTRLTVT.

This clone was detected many times. With the read ending 3 residues before the CDR3 end, the germline J gene is used to fill in that end. The J gene is TRBJ2-1, the V gene TRBV20-1; 13 positions match TRBD2. Germline V gives CDR1 DFQATT, CDR2 SNEGSKA (reference sequence). The V segment lost 5 bases and the J segment 4 bases; nucleotides outside the gene matches: 8. This CDR3 region has 16 residues. The sequenced CDR3 bases are TGCAGTGCTGGCCCCCTACTAGCGGGAGGGTACAATGAG. It translates to CSAGPLLAGGYNE. The CDR3 as a whole reads CSAGPLLAGGYNEQFF.

This clone was seen many times. The sequenced fragment ends 3 residues before the CDR3 boundary, so the rest is inferred from the germline J gene. J is TRBJ2-3 and V is TRBV12-3 or TRBV12-4, with 8 bases identical to TRBD2. Germline trimming cut 3 bases from V and 5 bases from J; bases unmatched to any gene: 13. The CDR3 spans 17 residues. The DNA read from the CDR3 is TGTGCCAGCAGTTTTCAAGCCTTGGGACTAGAACGAGATACG. The encoded protein is CASSFQALGLERDT. The entire CDR3 sequence reads CASSFQALGLERDTQYF.

This clone was detected ten times or more. The observed sequence ends 3 residues before the CDR3 terminus, with the missing tail filled in from the germline J gene. The rearrangement uses TRBV7-3 and TRBJ2-7; 10 bases line up with TRBD2. The CDR3 runs to 15 residues. J was trimmed by 4 bases and V by 7 bases; bases with no gene match: 10. CDR1 and CDR2 (germline): SGHTA, FQGTGA. Incomplete CDR3 DNA: TGTGCCAGCAAGCGGGCTAGCGGGAGTGGGTACGAG. It is translated as CASKRASGSGYE. The CDR3 in its entirety is CASKRASGSGYEQYF. The full variable domain, rest sourced from reference TRBV7-3 and TRBJ2-7, is GAGVSQTPSNKVTEKGKYVELRCDPISGHTALYWYRQSLGQGPEFLIYFQGTGAADDSGLPNDRFFAVRPEGSVSTLKIQRTERGDSAVYLCASKRASGSGYEQYFGPGTRLTVT.

At least ten counts were recorded for this clone. Coverage ceases 3 residues before the CDR3 finishes, and the germline J gene fills in the end. The genes are TRBV12-3 or TRBV12-4 and TRBJ2-7, with no clear D. V lost 7 bases and J lost 6, with 16 bases in between. CDR3 length equals 13 residues. The CDR3 loop is CASTLLVYGEQYF. CDR3 bases read: TGTGCCAGCACCTTACTGGTTTACGGCGAG.

This clone was picked up many times. The sequenced fragment ends 3 residues before the CDR3 boundary, so the rest is inferred from the germline J gene. Other DNA sequences from this sample encode an identical CDR3 as well. The chain links TRBV6-2 or TRBV6-3 to TRBJ2-3; 12 bases fit TRBD2. Germline V gene data show CDR1 as MNHEY and CDR2 as SVGEGT. The CDR3 runs 17 residues. With 4 bases clipped from V and 2 bases from J, the junction kept 7 bases outside the gene matches. CDR3 DNA (partial): TGTGCCAGCAGTTCACTCGGGACTAGCGGGCTCACAGATACG. This gives the protein CASSSLGTSGLTDT. The full CDR3 is CASSSLGTSGLTDTQYF.

This clone was counted at least ten times. The read ends 3 residues shy of where the CDR3 ends; the end is completed using the germline J gene. The V and J genes are TRBV30 and TRBJ1-2, with 7 bases identical to TRBD1. CDR1 and CDR2 (germline): GTSNPN, SVGIG (reference sequence). This CDR3 region has 12 residues. The CDR3 loop reads CAWSNRGGGYTF. The CDR3 DNA, read in part, is TGTGCCTGGAGTAACAGGGGTGGCGGC.

This clone has ten or more counts. The observed sequence ends 3 residues before the CDR3 terminus, with the missing tail filled in from the germline J gene. The chain is built from TRBV7-2 and TRBJ2-1; 10 nucleotides line up with TRBD2. Germline lookup yields CDR1 SGHTA and CDR2 FQGNSA. V shed 2 bases and J 8 bases; nucleotides not matched to a gene: 6. CDR3 size: 15 residues. The CDR3 region is CASSLSRTSGHEQFF. CDR3 bases read: TGTGCCAGCAGCTTAAGCCGGACTAGCGGACATGAG. The full variable domain, in which reference TRBV7-2 and TRBJ2-1 provide the parts outside the CDR3, is GAGVSQSPSNKVTEKGKDVELRCDPISGHTALYWYRQSLGQGLEFLIYFQGNSAPDKSGLPSDRFSAERTGGSVSTLTIQRTQQEDSAVYLCASSLSRTSGHEQFFGPGTRLTVL.

The sample holds many counts of this clone. Read coverage stops 3 residues before the CDR3 terminus; the germline J gene supplies the remainder. This chain joins TRBV6-1 and TRBJ2-7, with a weak D call TRBD1 (6 bases). The CDR3 loop spans 13 amino acids. Germline V gives CDR1 MNHNS, CDR2 SASEGT. The ends were cut back, 3 bases at V and 4 bases at J, with 10 bases in the middle. The CDR3 loop is CASSDGGGYEQYF. The sequenced CDR3 bases are TGTGCCAGCAGTGATGGGGGCGGGTACGAG.

As regards this clone: The CDR3 end falls 3 residues outside the read, so it is completed with the germline J gene. This same CDR3 is encoded by further DNA sequences in the sample. V usage is TRBV7-3 and J usage is TRBJ2-3; 8 bases agree with TRBD2. Germline assignment: CDR1 SGHTA and CDR2 FQGTGA. V was clipped by 0 bases and J by 3 bases; unmatched bases: 5. The CDR3 runs to 16 residues. The CDR3 is CASSLTLAGRTDTQYF. CDR3 bases read: TGTGCCAGCAGCTTAACGTTAGCGGGAAGGACAGATACG.

About this clone: The CDR3 end falls 3 residues outside the read, so it is completed with the germline J gene. The chain carries TRBV11-3 and TRBJ2-7; 8 bases map to TRBD2. This CDR3 is 14 amino acids long. Germline V gene data show CDR1 as SGHNT and CDR2 as YENEEA. V lost 4 bases, J lost 2 bases, and 4 bases stayed unmatched. CDR3 DNA (partial): TGTGCCAGCAGCTACTCTAGCGGGCCCTACGAG. This codes for CASSYSSGPYE. The complete CDR3 reads CASSYSSGPYEQYF.

This clone has at least ten counts. The CDR3 end falls 3 residues outside the read, so it is completed with the germline J gene. This chain connects TRBV7-3 to TRBJ2-2; 7 bases align to TRBD1. Trimming at V came to 2 bases and at J to 1 base, leaving 4 bases not matched to a gene. The CDR3 consists of 16 residues. The germline V gene encodes CDR1 SGHTA and CDR2 FQGTGA. The CDR3 sequence: CASSLLGQMNTGELFF. The DNA read from the CDR3 is TGTGCCAGCAGCTTACTGGGACAGATGAACACCGGGGAG.

This clone was found a few times. Read data end 3 residues before the CDR3 end; the end is taken from the germline J gene. This chain uses TRBV20-1 with TRBJ1-4, with 10 nucleotides matching TRBD1. CDR1 and CDR2 (germline): DFQATT, SNEGSKA (reference sequence). CDR3 length: 14 residues. CDR3 sequence: CSAREGTGVSPLFF. CDR3 DNA (partial): TGCAGTGCTAGAGAAGGGACAGGGGTGTCACCA.

This clone was observed many times. The read gets to within 3 residues of the CDR3 end, and the germline J gene fills in the rest. The rearrangement uses TRBV6-2 or TRBV6-3 and TRBJ2-1; 11 bases are a match to TRBD2. The germline gives CDR1 MNHEY, CDR2 SVGEGT. Trimming took 9 bases from V and 6 from J; bases not matched to a gene: 7. The CDR3 is 14 amino acids. The covered CDR3 bases are TGTGCCAGTTTGGGGACTAGCGGAGTCAATGAG. This codes for CASLGTSGVNE. The full CDR3 protein reads CASLGTSGVNEQFF.

In its sample, this clone was seen many times. The read gets to within 3 residues of the CDR3 end, and the germline J gene fills in the rest. The J gene is TRBJ2-2, the V gene TRBV20-1, with 8 positions matching TRBD2. Germline lookup yields CDR1 DFQATT and CDR2 SNEGSKA (reference sequence). The CDR3 loop spans 15 amino acids. Germline trimming cut 6 bases from V and 2 bases from J; bases unmatched to any gene: 8. Partial CDR3 DNA: TGCAGTGCCGCCCGAGGACTAGCCAACACCGGGGAG. As protein: CSAARGLANTGE. Given in full, the CDR3 is CSAARGLANTGELFF.

This clone was seen repeatedly, ten times or more. The read falls 3 residues short of the CDR3 end, and the missing part is taken from the germline J gene. The J gene is TRBJ1-1, the V gene TRBV20-1; a possible D gene is TRBD1 (6 bases). CDR1 is DFQATT and CDR2 is SNEGSKA in the germline V gene (reference sequence). This CDR3 spans 13 amino acids. The V gene lost 0 bases and the J gene lost 5 bases, with 10 bases spanning the gap. CDR3 residues: CSAREGGGTEAFF. The part of the CDR3 DNA that was read is TGCAGTGCTAGAGAAGGGGGAGGGACTGAA.

This clone was picked up many times. The read halts 3 residues ahead of the CDR3 end, with the missing end drawn from the germline J gene. The chain joins TRBV20-1 to TRBJ2-4; a possible D gene is TRBD2 (6 bases). CDR1 is DFQATT, CDR2 SNEGSKA, per germline (reference sequence). This CDR3 has 14 amino acids. The part of the CDR3 DNA that was read is TGCAGTGCTAGAGATCTTAGGACTAACGGGATT. Its protein product is CSARDLRTNGI. The entire CDR3 sequence reads CSARDLRTNGIQYF.

As concerns this clone: The CDR3 end lies 3 residues beyond the end of the read and is filled in from the germline J gene. The chain has TRBV7-9 and TRBJ1-3; tentative D call: TRBD1 (5 bases). Trimming stripped 5 bases from V and 0 bases from J, with 8 bases between. CDR3 length: 14 residues. Per the germline V gene, CDR1 is SEHNR and CDR2 is FQNEAQ (reference sequence). The covered CDR3 bases are TGTGCCAGCAGCCCGGACAACTCTGGAAACACC. Translated: CASSPDNSGNT. The complete CDR3 sequence is CASSPDNSGNTIYF.

The sample holds many counts of this clone. The read terminates 3 residues before the CDR3 end, so the remaining end is supplied by the germline J gene. The chain has TRBV20-1 and TRBJ2-1; 9 bases line up with TRBD1. The CDR3 totals 15 residues. V was pared by 3 bases and J by 0 bases, with 3 bases of the junction left unmatched. Per the germline V gene, CDR1 is DFQATT and CDR2 is SNEGSKA (reference sequence). The sequenced CDR3 bases are TGCAGTGCTAGGGAGGGACAGGGCTCCTACAATGAG. Amino acid sequence: CSAREGQGSYNE. The CDR3 in its entirety is CSAREGQGSYNEQFF.

This clone has at least ten counts. The read ends 3 residues early relative to the CDR3; the germline J gene fills the gap. The J gene is TRBJ2-7, the V gene TRBV4-1; TRBD2 agrees at 8 bases. The length of the CDR3 is 15 residues. Germline V gene sequence: CDR1 MGHRA, CDR2 YSYEKL. V lost 1 base, J lost 2 bases, and 4 bases stayed unmatched. The part of the CDR3 DNA that was read is TGCGCCAGCAGCCAAGTTGCGGGGGGAGCCTACGAG. Amino acids: CASSQVAGGAYE. The complete CDR3 reads CASSQVAGGAYEQYF.